This is a list of T cell receptor beta chains from one sample in a study of CD8 T cells in Susac syndrome. TCRdb re-called the immunoSEQ multiplex PCR reads through MiXCR, storing one row per CDR3 protein. The sample includes around 130,000 distinct CDR3 sequences, approximately 90% seen only once; the top ten take 0.2% to 0.25%. The sample consisted of CD8+ T cells from PBMCs. These receptors originate from a human donor with multiple sclerosis. CDR3s include the opening cysteine and the closing phenylalanine or tryptophan. D genes are given only for firm matches. A row's size may be missing; if present it is once, few, many or a size class.

size: .; D: .; V: TRBV29-1; J: TRBJ2-7; CDR3: CSVVLDRVTYEQYF; DNA: TGCAGCGTTGTACTGGACCGGGTCACCTACGAGCAGTACTTC
size: .; D: .; V: TRBV19; J: TRBJ2-2; CDR3: CASSMTDTGELFF; DNA: TGTGCCAGTAGTATGACCGACACCGGGGAGCTGTTTTTT
size: once; D: .; V: TRBV15; J: TRBJ2-7; CDR3: CATSERGQTYEQYF; DNA: TGTGCCACCAGCGAACGAGGGCAGACCTACGAGCAGTACTTC
size: once; D: TRBD1; V: TRBV7-2; J: TRBJ2-1; CDR3: CASSYGQGAFIEQFF; DNA: TGTGCCAGCAGTTACGGACAGGGGGCGTTCATTGAGCAGTTCTTC
size: .; D: TRBD1; V: TRBV30; J: TRBJ2-6; CDR3: CASRDRYSGANVLTF; DNA: TGTGCCAGTCGGGACAGATACTCTGGGGCCAACGTCCTGACTTTC
size: few; D: TRBD1; V: TRBV27; J: TRBJ2-7; CDR3: CASSLSSGTGTYEQYF; DNA: TGTGCCAGCAGTTTATCTTCCGGGACAGGGACCTACGAGCAGTACTTC
size: .; D: .; V: TRBV29-1; J: TRBJ2-3; CDR3: CSALAPQDTQYF; DNA: TGCAGCGCACTTGCCCCACAAGATACGCAGTATTTT
size: .; D: .; V: TRBV3-1; J: TRBJ2-1; CDR3: CASSQGNRATYNEQFF; DNA: TGTGCCAGCAGCCAAGGAAATCGGGCTACCTACAATGAGCAGTTCTTC
size: .; D: .; V: TRBV6-5; J: TRBJ2-7; CDR3: CASSYSWDTGQYF; DNA: TGTGCCAGCAGTTACTCGTGGGACACCGGGCAGTACTTC
size: once; D: .; V: TRBV7-9; J: TRBJ2-1; CDR3: CASSLVTGDNEQFF; DNA: TGTGCCAGCAGCTTAGTTACGGGCGACAATGAGCAGTTCTTC
size: .; D: TRBD2; V: TRBV7-9; J: TRBJ2-7; CDR3: CARAPLTLAGGKYEQYF; DNA: TGTGCCAGGGCGCCACTGACACTAGCGGGAGGCAAATACGAGCAGTACTTC
size: .; D: TRBD2; V: TRBV20-1; J: TRBJ2-7; CDR3: CSARVVLLREGRREQYF; DNA: TGCAGTGCTAGAGTGGTCCTACTGCGGGAGGGTAGGAGGGAGCAGTACTTC
size: .; D: .; V: TRBV12-3/TRBV12-4; J: TRBJ2-5; CDR3: CASSPMNQDQYF; DNA: TGTGCCAGCAGTCCGATGAACCAGGACCAGTACTTC
size: few; D: TRBD1; V: TRBV5-6; J: TRBJ2-7; CDR3: CASSLTGGYEQYF; DNA: TGTGCCAGCAGCTTGACAGGGGGCTACGAGCAGTACTTC
size: .; D: .; V: TRBV23-1; J: TRBJ1-3; CDR3: CASSQYAGARGNTIYF; DNA: TGCGCCAGCAGTCAATATGCGGGGGCGAGGGGAAACACCATATATTTT
size: .; D: .; V: TRBV5-6; J: TRBJ1-1; CDR3: CASSFSEGEVFF; DNA: TGTGCCAGCAGCTTTTCCGAGGGAGAAGTTTTCTTT
size: .; D: .; V: TRBV7-9; J: TRBJ2-7; CDR3: CASSLGYMGQGYHEQYF; DNA: TGTGCCAGCAGCTTAGGATATATGGGTCAGGGGTACCACGAGCAGTACTTC
size: .; D: .; V: TRBV9; J: TRBJ2-7; CDR3: CASSVATGSYEQYF; DNA: TGTGCCAGCAGCGTAGCTACAGGGTCCTACGAGCAGTACTTC
size: .; D: .; V: TRBV7-9; J: TRBJ2-2; CDR3: CASNPPRENTGELFF; DNA: TGTGCCAGCAACCCCCCCCGGGAGAACACCGGGGAGCTGTTTTTT
size: .; D: .; V: TRBV6-1; J: TRBJ2-3; CDR3: CASSESGRKSTDTQYF; DNA: TGTGCCAGCAGTGAAAGCGGACGGAAAAGCACAGATACGCAGTATTTT
size: .; D: .; V: TRBV3-1; J: TRBJ2-1; CDR3: CASSQTGYNEQFF; DNA: TGTGCCAGCAGCCAAACAGGGTACAATGAGCAGTTCTTC
size: .; D: .; V: TRBV6-5; J: TRBJ2-1; CDR3: CASTPYSGKREQFF; DNA: TGTGCCAGCACCCCGTACTCCGGGAAGCGGGAGCAGTTCTTC
size: .; D: .; V: TRBV7-6; J: TRBJ2-1; CDR3: CASSSSSEAYNEQFF; DNA: TGTGCCAGCAGCTCCTCCAGTGAGGCCTACAATGAGCAGTTCTTC
size: .; D: .; V: TRBV30; J: TRBJ1-2; CDR3: CAWSEGGLNGYTF; DNA: TGTGCCTGGAGCGAGGGGGGACTAAATGGCTACACCTTC